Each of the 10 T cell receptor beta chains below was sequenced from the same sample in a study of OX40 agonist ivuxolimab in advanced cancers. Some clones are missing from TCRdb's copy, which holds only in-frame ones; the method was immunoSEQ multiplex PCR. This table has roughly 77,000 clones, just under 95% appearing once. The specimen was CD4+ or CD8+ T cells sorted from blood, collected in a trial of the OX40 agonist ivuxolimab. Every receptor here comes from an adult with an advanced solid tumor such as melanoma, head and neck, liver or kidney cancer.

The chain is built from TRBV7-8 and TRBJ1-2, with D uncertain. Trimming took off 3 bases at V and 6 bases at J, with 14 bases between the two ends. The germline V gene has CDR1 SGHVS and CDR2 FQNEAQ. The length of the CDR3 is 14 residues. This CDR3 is CASSFTAEWDGYTF. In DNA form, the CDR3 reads TGTGCCAGCAGCTTCACAGCGGAGTGGGATGGCTACACCTTC.

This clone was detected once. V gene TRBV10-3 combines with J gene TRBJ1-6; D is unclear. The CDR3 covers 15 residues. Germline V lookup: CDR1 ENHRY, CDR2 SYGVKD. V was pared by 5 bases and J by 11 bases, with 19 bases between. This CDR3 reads CAISRTWDSEPPLHF. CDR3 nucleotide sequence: TGTGCCATCAGTCGAACCTGGGATTCCGAACCACCCCTCCACTTT.

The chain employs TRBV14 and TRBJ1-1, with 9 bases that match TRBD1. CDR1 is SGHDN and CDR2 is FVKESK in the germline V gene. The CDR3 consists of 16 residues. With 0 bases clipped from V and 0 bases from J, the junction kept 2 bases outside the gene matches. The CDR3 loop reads CASSQDWDRVNTEAFF. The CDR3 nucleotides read TGTGCCAGCAGCCAAGACTGGGACAGGGTGAACACTGAAGCTTTCTTT.

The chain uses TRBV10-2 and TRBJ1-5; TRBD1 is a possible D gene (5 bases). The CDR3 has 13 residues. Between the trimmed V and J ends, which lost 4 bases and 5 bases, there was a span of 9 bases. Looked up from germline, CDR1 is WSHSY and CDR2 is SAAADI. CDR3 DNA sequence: TGCGCCAGCAGTGCAGACAGTTATCAGCCCCAGCATTTT. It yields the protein CASSADSYQPQHF.

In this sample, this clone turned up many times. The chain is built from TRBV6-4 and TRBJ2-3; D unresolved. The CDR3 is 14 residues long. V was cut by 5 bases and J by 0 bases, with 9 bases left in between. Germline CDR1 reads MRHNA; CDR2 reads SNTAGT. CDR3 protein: CASSSSSSTDTQYF. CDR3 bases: TGTGCCAGCAGTTCCTCCAGCAGCACAGATACGCAGTATTTT.

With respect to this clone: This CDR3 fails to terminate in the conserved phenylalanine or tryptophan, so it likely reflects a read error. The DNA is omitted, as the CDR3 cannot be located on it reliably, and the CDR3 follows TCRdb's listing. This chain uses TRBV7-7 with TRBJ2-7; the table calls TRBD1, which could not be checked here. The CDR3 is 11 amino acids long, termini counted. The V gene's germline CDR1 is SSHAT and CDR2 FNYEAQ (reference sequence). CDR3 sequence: CASSFDRAFRA.

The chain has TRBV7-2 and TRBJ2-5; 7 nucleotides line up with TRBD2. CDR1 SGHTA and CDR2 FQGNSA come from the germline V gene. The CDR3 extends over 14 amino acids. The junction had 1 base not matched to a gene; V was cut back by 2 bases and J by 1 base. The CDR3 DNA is TGTGCCAGCAGCTTACTAGCGGTCCAAGAGACCCAGTACTTC. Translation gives CASSLLAVQETQYF. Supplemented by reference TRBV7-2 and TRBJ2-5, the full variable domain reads GAGVSQSPSNKVTEKGKDVELRCDPISGHTALYWYRQSLGQGLEFLIYFQGNSAPDKSGLPSDRFSAERTGGSVSTLTIQRTQQEDSAVYLCASSLLAVQETQYFGPGTRLLVL.

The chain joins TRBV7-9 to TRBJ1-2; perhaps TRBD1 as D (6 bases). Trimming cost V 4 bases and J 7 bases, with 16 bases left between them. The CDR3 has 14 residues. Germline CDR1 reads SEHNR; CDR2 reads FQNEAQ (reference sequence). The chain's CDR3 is CASSSPVIRGGYTF. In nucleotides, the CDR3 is TGTGCCAGCAGCTCTCCTGTGATCAGGGGTGGCTACACCTTC.

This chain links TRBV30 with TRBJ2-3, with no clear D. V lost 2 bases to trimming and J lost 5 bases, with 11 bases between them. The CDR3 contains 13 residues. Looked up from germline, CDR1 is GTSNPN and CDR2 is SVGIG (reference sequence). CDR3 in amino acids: CAWSRIRRDTQYF. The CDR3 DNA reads TGTGCCTGGAGTCGAATACGGAGAGATACGCAGTATTTT.

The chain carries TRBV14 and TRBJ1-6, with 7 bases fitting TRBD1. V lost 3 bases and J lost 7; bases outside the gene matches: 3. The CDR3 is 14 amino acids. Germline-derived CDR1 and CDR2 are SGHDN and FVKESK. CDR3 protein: CASSHLGQNSPLHF. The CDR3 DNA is TGTGCCAGCAGCCACCTGGGACAGAATTCACCCCTCCACTTT.